This section outlines one T cell receptor beta chain sequence together with its context. No antigen is known for it. These data come from a study of Ad26.COV2.S vaccination and SARS-CoV-2 variants. Treatment specified: some 20 received Ad26.COV2.S at low or high dose, single or two shots; several received placebo; per-sample allocation not given. Vaccine and placebo recipients were sampled on day 63 after the first injection. The shot given was an Ad26 vector that makes Wuhan-strain SARS-CoV-2 spike. Study findings and constraints: TCR breadth and depth analyses may have underestimated total T cell responses. Measurement of non-spike TCR breadth gave similar results in vaccine and placebo recipients. After vaccination, reports described spike-specific CD8+ and CD4+ T cell responses as showing substantial breadth.

Profiling relied on immunoSEQ multiplex PCR, and the TCRdb table lists in-frame clones only, not all of them. The data show 300,000 to 400,000 clones, 85% seen once. The germline V gene has CDR1 SGHVS and CDR2 FQNEAQ. The CDR3 extends over 13 amino acids. Trimming cost V 4 bases and J 0 bases, with 6 bases left between them. The sample here was peripheral blood, taken in a trial of Ad26.COV2.S vaccine versus placebo. The source is a person aged 18 to 59 who received the Ad26.COV2.S COVID-19 vaccine or a placebo. The gene calls are TRBV7-8 and TRBJ2-5; D may be TRBD1 (5 bases). The CDR3 sequence is CASSSGNQETQYF. Here the CDR3 DNA reads TGTGCCAGCAGCTCAGGGAACCAAGAGACCCAGTACTTC.